The rows below give T cell receptor beta chains drawn from one sample of a study of T cell changes during pregnancy in multiple sclerosis. Profiling relied on immunoSEQ multiplex PCR, and the TCRdb table lists in-frame clones only, not all of them. The table lists roughly 100,000 clones, 91% of them singletons. Sequenced material: peripheral blood, taken before pregnancy. These receptors all come from a female donor with multiple sclerosis, enrolled in a pregnancy study. Each CDR3 is given with its conserved first and last residue. D genes are given only for firm matches. A row's size may be missing; if present it is once, few, many or a size class.

J: TRBJ1-2; V: TRBV7-8; size: .; D: .; DNA: TGTGCCAGCAGCCCACAGGGAGACTATGGCTACACCTTC; CDR3: CASSPQGDYGYTF
J: TRBJ2-1; V: TRBV5-1; size: .; D: TRBD2; DNA: TGCGCCAGCAGCTTGGAGGCGGGGGGCCCCTACAATGAGCAGTTCTTC; CDR3: CASSLEAGGPYNEQFF
J: TRBJ2-7; V: TRBV5-5; size: .; D: .; DNA: TGTGCCAGCAGCTTGCAGGGGTTTCTCTACGAGCAGTACTTC; CDR3: CASSLQGFLYEQYF
J: TRBJ1-6; V: TRBV2; size: .; D: TRBD1; DNA: TGTGCCAGCAGGGGACAGGGGGTCAATAATTCACCCCTCCACTTT; CDR3: CASRGQGVNNSPLHF
J: TRBJ2-7; V: TRBV25-1; size: .; D: TRBD1; DNA: TGTGCCAGCAGTGATGCCGGGACAGGGGCAATCGGCGAGCAGTACTTC; CDR3: CASSDAGTGAIGEQYF
J: TRBJ2-7; V: TRBV27; size: once; D: TRBD2; DNA: TGTGCCAGCATCCCCGCTGGTCTAGCGGGAGGGCCAGGAGAGCAGTACTTC; CDR3: CASIPAGLAGGPGEQYF
J: TRBJ2-1; V: TRBV18; size: .; D: .; DNA: TGTGCCAGCTCACGACTTTCGGGGGTTAGCTCCTACAATGAGCAGTTCTTC; CDR3: CASSRLSGVSSYNEQFF
J: TRBJ1-3; V: TRBV7-6; size: few; D: .; DNA: TGTGCCAGCAGCTTAGCGCGGCAGGGTGGAAACACCATATATTTT; CDR3: CASSLARQGGNTIYF
J: TRBJ2-3; V: TRBV7-6; size: .; D: TRBD2; DNA: TGTGCCAGCAGCTTATCCGGGACTAGCGGGAGCACGTATACGCAGTATTTT; CDR3: CASSLSGTSGSTYTQYF
J: TRBJ2-2; V: TRBV11-2; size: once; D: .; DNA: TGTGCCAGCAGCCAAATCCCAGGCACCGGGGAGCTGTTTTTT; CDR3: CASSQIPGTGELFF
J: TRBJ2-3; V: TRBV5-1; size: .; D: .; DNA: TGCGCCAGCAGCCCTATAACAGGGGGGGGGCTTGCAGATACGCAGTATTTT; CDR3: CASSPITGGGLADTQYF
J: TRBJ1-4; V: TRBV15; size: .; D: .; DNA: TGTGCCACCAGCAGGCCACGGGGAACTAATGAAAAACTGTTTTTT; CDR3: CATSRPRGTNEKLFF
J: TRBJ1-2; V: TRBV5-4; size: .; D: .; DNA: TGTGCCAGCAGCTTGGATAGCAGTATAAGCTATGGCTACACCTTC; CDR3: CASSLDSSISYGYTF
J: TRBJ1-1; V: TRBV11-2; size: .; D: .; DNA: TGTGCCAGCAGCTTAGGCAGGGGTGGAGCGGACACTGAAGCTTTCTTT; CDR3: CASSLGRGGADTEAFF
J: TRBJ2-6; V: TRBV27; size: .; D: .; DNA: TGTGCCAGCAGTGCTGATACAGGGACAGGGGCCAACGTCCTGACTTTC; CDR3: CASSADTGTGANVLTF
J: TRBJ1-3; V: TRBV6-6; size: .; D: .; DNA: TGTGCCAGCAGTTTGTACAGGAACTCTGGAAACACCATATATTTT; CDR3: CASSLYRNSGNTIYF
J: TRBJ1-2; V: TRBV5-8; size: .; D: TRBD1; DNA: TGTGCCAGCAGCTCAACGGGACAGGGGGTCCGGGGCTACACCTTC; CDR3: CASSSTGQGVRGYTF
J: TRBJ1-2; V: TRBV25-1; size: .; D: .; DNA: TGTGCCAGCAGCGCCTCGGGTCAGGGGTGGTATGGCTACACCTTC; CDR3: CASSASGQGWYGYTF
J: TRBJ2-3; V: TRBV29-1; size: .; D: TRBD1; DNA: TGCAGCGTCGGACAGGGGATCACAGATACGCAGTATTTT; CDR3: CSVGQGITDTQYF
J: TRBJ1-5; V: TRBV7-8; size: .; D: .; DNA: TGTGCCAGCAGCTTAGAGTTGCGGCGGTTCAATCAGCCCCAGCATTTT; CDR3: CASSLELRRFNQPQHF
J: TRBJ2-1; V: TRBV2; size: .; D: .; DNA: TGTGCCAGCAGCAAAGTAGAAAACCCCTACAATGAGCAGTTCTTC; CDR3: CASSKVENPYNEQFF
J: TRBJ1-2; V: TRBV9; size: .; D: .; DNA: TGTGCCAGCAGCGTAGGGTGGGGCAGGGACTATGGCTACACCTTC; CDR3: CASSVGWGRDYGYTF
J: TRBJ2-1; V: TRBV28; size: .; D: TRBD2; DNA: TGTGCCGCGGTAGCGGGGGGCCGGAGGGATGAGCAGTTCTTC; CDR3: CAAVAGGRRDEQFF
J: TRBJ2-5; V: TRBV6-5; size: .; D: .; DNA: TGTGCCAGCTGCCGCGGGGGCAGCGCAGAGACCCAGTACTTC; CDR3: CASCRGGSAETQYF
J: TRBJ1-4; V: TRBV7-2; size: .; D: TRBD1; DNA: TGTGCCAGCAGCTCCCAGGGGGTGCCTAATGAAAAACTGTTTTTT; CDR3: CASSSQGVPNEKLFF
J: TRBJ1-5; V: TRBV7-3; size: .; D: .; DNA: TGTGCCAGCAGCCTAACACAGGGGCCCCAGCATTTT; CDR3: CASSLTQGPQHF
J: TRBJ2-1; V: TRBV9; size: .; D: TRBD1; DNA: TGTGCCAGCAGCGTAGCTGGGGACAGGGGAAATGAGCAGTTCTTC; CDR3: CASSVAGDRGNEQFF
J: TRBJ1-4; V: TRBV6-5; size: .; D: TRBD1; DNA: TGTGCCAGCAGTGAAAGGACAGGGAACGAAAAACTGTTTTTT; CDR3: CASSERTGNEKLFF
J: TRBJ2-1; V: TRBV7-6; size: once; D: .; DNA: TGTGCCAGCAGCTTAGTAGGCGGCAATGAGCAGTTCTTC; CDR3: CASSLVGGNEQFF
J: TRBJ2-7; V: TRBV27; size: once; D: TRBD2; DNA: TGTGCCAGCAGTTCGTCGACTAGCGGTGATACCTTTGGTCGCTCCTACGAGCAGTACTTC; CDR3: CASSSSTSGDTFGRSYEQYF
J: TRBJ2-1; V: TRBV6-4; size: .; D: TRBD2; DNA: TGTGCCAGCAGTGAAGGACTAGCGGGAGGGGATGAGCAGTTCTTC; CDR3: CASSEGLAGGDEQFF
J: TRBJ1-2; V: TRBV12-5; size: .; D: TRBD1; DNA: TGTGCTAGTGGTCCGGACAGGGTTGGCTACACCTTC; CDR3: CASGPDRVGYTF
J: TRBJ2-5; V: TRBV7-9; size: .; D: TRBD1; DNA: TGTGCCAGCAGCTTAGTGCGGACAGGGGTAGAAGAGACCCAGTACTTC; CDR3: CASSLVRTGVEETQYF
J: TRBJ2-5; V: TRBV6-5; size: .; D: .; DNA: TGTGCCAGCAGTGATTGGGGAGAGGAGACCCAGTACTTC; CDR3: CASSDWGEETQYF
J: TRBJ2-5; V: TRBV19; size: .; D: .; DNA: TGTGCCAGTAGTCCCGGGGGAGAGACCCAGTACTTC; CDR3: CASSPGGETQYF
J: TRBJ2-3; V: TRBV9; size: .; D: .; DNA: TGTGCCAGCAGTCCCCCGACAGGCACAGATACGCAGTATTTT; CDR3: CASSPPTGTDTQYF
J: TRBJ2-7; V: TRBV7-8; size: .; D: .; DNA: TGTGCCAGCAGCCCCAATACAGGGACCTCCTACGAGCAGTACTTC; CDR3: CASSPNTGTSYEQYF